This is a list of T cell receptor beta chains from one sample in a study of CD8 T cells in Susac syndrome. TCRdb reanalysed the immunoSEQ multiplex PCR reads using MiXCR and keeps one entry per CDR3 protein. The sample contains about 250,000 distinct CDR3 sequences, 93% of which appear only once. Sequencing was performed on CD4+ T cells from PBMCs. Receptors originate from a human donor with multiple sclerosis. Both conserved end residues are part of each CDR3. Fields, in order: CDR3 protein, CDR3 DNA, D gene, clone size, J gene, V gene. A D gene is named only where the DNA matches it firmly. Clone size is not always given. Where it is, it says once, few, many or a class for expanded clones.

CASSGGQNEKLFF | TGTGCCAGCAGTGGCGGGCAGAATGAAAAACTGTTTTTT | . | . | TRBJ1-4 | TRBV12-3/TRBV12-4
CASSLGWRGRYTEAFF | TGTGCCAGCAGCTTAGGTTGGCGGGGCAGGTACACTGAAGCTTTCTTT | . | . | TRBJ1-1 | TRBV7-2
CARSNRGTEAFF | TGTGCCAGGAGTAACAGGGGCACCGAAGCTTTCTTT | TRBD1 | . | TRBJ1-1 | TRBV2
CASSVTSLAMNEQFF | TGTGCCAGCTCGGTCACCTCGCTAGCCATGAATGAGCAGTTCTTC | . | once | TRBJ2-1 | TRBV18
CSVGPGTSGAGEQFF | TGCAGCGTTGGACCCGGGACTAGCGGGGCGGGTGAGCAGTTCTTC | TRBD2 | . | TRBJ2-1 | TRBV29-1
CASSRQGQANTEAFF | TGTGCCAGCAGCCGCCAGGGACAAGCGAACACTGAAGCTTTCTTT | . | . | TRBJ1-1 | TRBV5-6
CASSAESAGDIQYF | TGCGCCAGCAGCGCGGAGTCTGCAGGGGACATTCAGTACTTC | . | . | TRBJ2-4 | TRBV5-1
CASSQVVAGGQETQYF | TGTGCCAGCAGCCAAGTCGTAGCGGGGGGGCAAGAGACCCAGTACTTC | TRBD2 | . | TRBJ2-5 | TRBV4-2
CASSLKAAGELFF | TGTGCCAGCAGCCTAAAAGCGGCCGGGGAGCTGTTTTTT | . | . | TRBJ2-2 | TRBV11-2
CSAGGQIIEAFF | TGCAGTGCTGGGGGACAGATTATTGAAGCTTTCTTT | TRBD1 | . | TRBJ1-1 | TRBV20-1
CSARGDSWGNNEQFF | TGCAGTGCTAGAGGGGACTCCTGGGGCAACAATGAGCAGTTCTTC | . | . | TRBJ2-1 | TRBV20-1
CASSESGTGLPYEQYF | TGTGCCAGCAGTGAATCGGGGACAGGGCTTCCCTACGAGCAGTACTTC | TRBD1 | . | TRBJ2-7 | TRBV6-1
CASSLSGETQYF | TGTGCCAGTAGTTTGTCCGGGGAGACCCAGTACTTC | . | . | TRBJ2-5 | TRBV19
CSATGGRVNTEAFF | TGCAGTGCTACAGGGGGCCGGGTGAACACTGAAGCTTTCTTT | TRBD1 | . | TRBJ1-1 | TRBV20-1
CSARDLGQNNEQFF | TGCAGTGCTAGAGATCTTGGGCAAAACAATGAGCAGTTCTTC | . | . | TRBJ2-1 | TRBV20-1